The subject of this entry is one T cell receptor (beta chain). The CDR3 is 14 residues long. Germline V gene sequence: CDR1 LNHDA, CDR2 SQIVND (reference sequence). This sample was taken from a study of monozygotic twins with inflammatory bowel disease. TCRdb re-analyzed the 5' RACE reads; it lists each CDR3 protein once, without DNA. There are some 200,000 distinct CDR3 sequences in the sample, with around 7.6% held by the top ten. This receptor was identified in a human donor with ulcerative colitis or Crohn's disease, or a healthy co-twin of an affected twin (not recorded which). V is TRBV19 and J is TRBJ1-2; TCRdb gives TRBD1 as the D gene, but with no DNA this cannot be confirmed. The sample was blood. CDR3 sequence reads: CAIERQDKEHGYTF.